This T cell receptor (beta chain) was identified during a study of graft-versus-host responses after intestinal transplantation. On the study more broadly: Multivisceral, liver-intestinal, or isolated intestinal transplants were given to recipients. Each recipient received anti-thymocyte globulin induction, then tacrolimus and steroids for roughly 3 years. Overall study results and limits: Recipient marrow harbored GvH clones, some of which surfaced first in ileum or blood.

A note on this clone: The target antigen is unknown.

Generated by immunoSEQ multiplex PCR, the TCRdb table keeps only in-frame clones and is missing some. Here the sample spans approximately 92,000 clones, 90% to 95% being singletons. The CDR3 runs to 17 residues. The V end was cut by 0 bases, the J end by 5 bases, with 18 bases between. CDR1 is MGHRA, CDR2 YSYEKL, per germline. This chain connects TRBV4-1 to TRBJ2-3; D is perhaps TRBD2 (6 bases). The sequenced sample was unstimulated CD8+ T cells sorted from spleen or lymph node cells, obtained before intestinal transplant. The sequence derives from a human donor who received an intestinal transplant. In DNA, the CDR3 is TGCGCCAGCAGCCAAGACCCCCCGGGAGTGCTGGGAGATACGCAGTATTTT. This translates into CASSQDPPGVLGDTQYF.